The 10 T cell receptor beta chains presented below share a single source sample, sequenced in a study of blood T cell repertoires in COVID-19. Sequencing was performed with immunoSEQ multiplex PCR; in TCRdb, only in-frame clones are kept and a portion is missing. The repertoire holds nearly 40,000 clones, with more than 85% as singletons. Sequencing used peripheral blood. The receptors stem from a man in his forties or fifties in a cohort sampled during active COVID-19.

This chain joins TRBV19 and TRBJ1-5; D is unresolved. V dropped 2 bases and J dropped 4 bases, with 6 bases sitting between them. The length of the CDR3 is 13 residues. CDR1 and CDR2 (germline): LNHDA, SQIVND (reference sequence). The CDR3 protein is CASSITGNQPQHF. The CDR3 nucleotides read TGTGCCAGTAGTATAACGGGGAATCAGCCCCAGCATTTT.

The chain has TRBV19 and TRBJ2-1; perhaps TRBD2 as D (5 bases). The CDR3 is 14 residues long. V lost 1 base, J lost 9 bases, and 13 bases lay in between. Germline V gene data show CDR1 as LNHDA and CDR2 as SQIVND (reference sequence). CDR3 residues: CASSIGEGLGEQFF. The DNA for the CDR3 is TGTGCCAGTAGTATAGGTGAGGGCTTGGGTGAGCAGTTCTTC.

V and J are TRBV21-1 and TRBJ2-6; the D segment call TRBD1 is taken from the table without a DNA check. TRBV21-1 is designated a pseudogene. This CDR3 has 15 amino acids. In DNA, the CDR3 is TGTGCCAGCAGCACCAGGGGGCCTGGGGCCAACGTCCTGACTTTC. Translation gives CASSTRGPGANVLTF.

Written as DNA, the CDR3 is TGTGCCAGCAGTGACTCGCGGGACAGGGTTCATAGCAATCAGCCCCAGCATTTT. Translating gives CASSDSRDRVHSNQPQHF. This sequence joins TRBV6-4 and TRBJ1-5; TRBD1 matches at 9 bases. Germline V lookup: CDR1 MRHNA, CDR2 SNTAGT. Germline trimming cut 0 bases from V and 0 bases from J; bases unmatched to any gene: 6. CDR3 size: 18 residues.

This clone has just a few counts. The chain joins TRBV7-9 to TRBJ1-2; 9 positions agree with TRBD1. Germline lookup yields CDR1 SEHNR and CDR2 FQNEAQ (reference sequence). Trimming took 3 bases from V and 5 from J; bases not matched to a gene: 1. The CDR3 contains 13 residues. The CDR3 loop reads CASSLGQGYGYTF. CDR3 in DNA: TGTGCCAGCAGCTTGGGACAGGGATATGGCTACACCTTC.

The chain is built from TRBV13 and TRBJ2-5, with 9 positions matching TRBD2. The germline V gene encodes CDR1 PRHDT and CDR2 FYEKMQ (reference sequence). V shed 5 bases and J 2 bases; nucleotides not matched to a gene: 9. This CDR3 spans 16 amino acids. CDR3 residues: CASSRSTSGSQETQYF. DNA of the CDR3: TGTGCCAGCAGCCGCAGCACTAGCGGGTCTCAAGAGACCCAGTACTTC.

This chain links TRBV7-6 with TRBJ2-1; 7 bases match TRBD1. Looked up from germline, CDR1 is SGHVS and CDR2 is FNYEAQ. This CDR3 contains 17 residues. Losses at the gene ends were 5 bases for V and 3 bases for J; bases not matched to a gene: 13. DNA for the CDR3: TGTGCCAGCAGCCCAAACATACAGGGGAATGTCTACAATGAGCAGTTCTTC. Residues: CASSPNIQGNVYNEQFF.

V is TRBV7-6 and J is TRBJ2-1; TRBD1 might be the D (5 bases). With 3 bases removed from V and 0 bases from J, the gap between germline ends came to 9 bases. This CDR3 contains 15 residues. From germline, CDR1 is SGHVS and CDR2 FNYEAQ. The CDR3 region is CASSFSQGSYNEQFF. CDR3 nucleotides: TGTGCCAGCAGCTTCAGTCAGGGCTCCTACAATGAGCAGTTCTTC.

The CDR3 sequence: CASSPFERRNTEAFF. In nucleotides, the CDR3 is TGTGCCAGCTCACCATTCGAGAGGAGGAACACTGAAGCTTTCTTT. This chain links TRBV18 with TRBJ1-1; D is uncertain. This CDR3 is built from 15 residues. The V gene's germline CDR1 is KGHSH and CDR2 LQKENI. V lost 2 bases and J lost 1, with 11 bases in between.

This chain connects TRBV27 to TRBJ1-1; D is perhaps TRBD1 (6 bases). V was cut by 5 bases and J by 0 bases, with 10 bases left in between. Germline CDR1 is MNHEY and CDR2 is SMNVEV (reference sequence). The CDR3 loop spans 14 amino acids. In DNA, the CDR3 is TGTGCCAGCAGTCTACAGGGTTTGAACACTGAAGCTTTCTTT. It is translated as CASSLQGLNTEAFF.